In this sample, the clone carrying this T cell receptor (beta chain) turned up once. The source of the sample is a study of blood T cell repertoires in COVID-19. Some clones are missing from TCRdb's copy, which holds only in-frame ones; the method was immunoSEQ multiplex PCR. The repertoire consists of approximately 250,000 clones, with 80% to 90% occurring once and the leading ten covering around 1.8%. From germline, CDR1 is LNHDA and CDR2 SQIVND (reference sequence). CDR3 length equals 15 residues. Sequenced material: peripheral blood. The rearrangement links TRBV19 to TRBJ1-5, with 7 bases lining up with TRBD1. This receptor was obtained from a man in his thirties or forties with active or convalescent COVID-19. The CDR3 sequence: CARARGKYSNQPQHF. The CDR3, as DNA: TGTGCTAGGGCCAGGGGGAAATATAGCAATCAGCCCCAGCATTTT.